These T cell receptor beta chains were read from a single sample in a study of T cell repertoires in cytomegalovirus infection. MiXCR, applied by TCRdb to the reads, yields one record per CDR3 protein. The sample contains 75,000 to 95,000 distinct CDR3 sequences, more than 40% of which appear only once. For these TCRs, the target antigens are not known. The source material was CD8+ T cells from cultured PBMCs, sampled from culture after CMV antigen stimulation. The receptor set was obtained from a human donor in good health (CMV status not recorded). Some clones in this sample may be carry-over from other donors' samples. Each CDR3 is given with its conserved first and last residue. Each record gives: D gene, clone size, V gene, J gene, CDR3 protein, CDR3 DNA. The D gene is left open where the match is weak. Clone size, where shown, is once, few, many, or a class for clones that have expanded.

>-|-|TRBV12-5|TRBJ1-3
CASGSPTARRSGNTIYF
TGTGCTAGTGGTTCTCCGACAGCCCGCCGTTCTGGAAACACCATATATTTT
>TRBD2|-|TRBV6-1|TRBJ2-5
CASSPTSGRRQETQYF
TGTGCCAGCAGCCCCACTAGCGGGAGAAGGCAAGAGACCCAGTACTTC
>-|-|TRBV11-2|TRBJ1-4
CASRTPRGRNEKLFF
TGTGCCAGCAGAACCCCACGTGGGAGGAATGAAAAACTGTTTTTT
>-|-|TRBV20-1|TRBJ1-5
CSARESASSNQPQHF
TGCAGTGCTAGAGAATCGGCTTCTAGCAATCAGCCCCAGCATTTT
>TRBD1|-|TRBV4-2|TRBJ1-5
CASSQEGQGYQPQHF
TGTGCCAGCAGCCAAGAAGGACAGGGATATCAGCCCCAGCATTTT
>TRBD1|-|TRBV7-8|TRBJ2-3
CASTDRGPYTDTQYF
TGTGCCAGCACCGACAGGGGGCCTTACACAGATACGCAGTATTTT
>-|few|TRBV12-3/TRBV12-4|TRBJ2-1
CASRLRGGFNNEQFF
TGTGCCAGCAGGCTTAGGGGGGGATTCAACAATGAGCAGTTCTTC
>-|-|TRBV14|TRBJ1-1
CASSQDPAFSDSFWAFF
TGTGCCAGCAGCCAAGATCCCGCTTTCTCGGACAGCTTTTGGGCTTTCTTT
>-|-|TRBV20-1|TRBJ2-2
CSATAGTGELFF
TGCAGTGCGACAGCAGGCACCGGGGAGCTGTTTTTT
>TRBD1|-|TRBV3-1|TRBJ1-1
CASSQEWAGGTEAFF
TGTGCCAGCAGCCAAGAGTGGGCAGGGGGCACTGAAGCTTTCTTT
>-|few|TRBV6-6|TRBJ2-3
CASSYDSGTDTQYF
TGTGCCAGCAGTTACGACAGCGGCACAGATACGCAGTATTTT
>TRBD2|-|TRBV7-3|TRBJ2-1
CASSLNRLAGGESYNEQFF
TGTGCCAGCAGCTTAAATCGACTAGCGGGGGGAGAATCCTACAATGAGCAGTTCTTC
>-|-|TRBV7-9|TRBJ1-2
CASSPPESYRAHYGYTF
TGTGCCAGCAGCCCACCGGAATCCTATAGGGCCCACTATGGCTACACCTTC
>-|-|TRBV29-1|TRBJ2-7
CSVSQGMGYEQYF
TGCAGCGTTAGTCAGGGAATGGGCTACGAGCAGTACTTC
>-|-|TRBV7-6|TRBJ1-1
CASSGYLRSGRSNTEAFF
TGTGCCAGCAGCGGATATTTAAGATCGGGACGGTCGAACACTGAAGCTTTCTTT
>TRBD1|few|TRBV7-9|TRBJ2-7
CASRQGPHEQYF
TGTGCCAGTAGACAGGGACCGCACGAGCAGTACTTC
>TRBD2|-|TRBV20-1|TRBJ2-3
CSARSFLAGGPNTDTQYF
TGCAGTGCTAGATCCTTCCTAGCGGGAGGGCCCAACACAGATACGCAGTATTTT
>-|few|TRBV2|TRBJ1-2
CASSLPEGSYGYTF
TGTGCCAGCAGTCTCCCGGAGGGCAGCTATGGCTACACCTTC
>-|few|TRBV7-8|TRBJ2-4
CASSLNGRAKNIQYF
TGTGCCAGCAGCTTAAACGGGCGAGCCAAAAACATTCAGTACTTC
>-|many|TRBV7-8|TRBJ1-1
CASSLNTEAFF
TGTGCCAGCAGCTTGAACACTGAAGCTTTCTTT